Following are 21 T cell receptor beta chains from one sample sequenced in a study of T cells after somatic rescue of genetic block. Only in-frame clones appear in the TCRdb table, and some are missing; sequencing was by immunoSEQ multiplex PCR. The sample records about 120,000 clones, 80% to 95% being singletons. The sequencing input was peripheral blood mononuclear cells (PBMCs). The receptors stem from a woman in her late teens or twenties.

This sequence joins TRBV6-5 and TRBJ1-6; the match to TRBD1 covers 8 bases. Germline lookup yields CDR1 MNHEY and CDR2 SVGAGI. The CDR3 is 13 residues long. Losses at the gene ends were 11 bases for V and 9 bases for J; bases not matched to a gene: 9. The CDR3 bases are TGTGCCTCCTCACAGGGGGTGATTTCACCCCTCCACTTT. Translating it yields CASSQGVISPLHF.

The chain employs TRBV2 and TRBJ2-1; D is possibly TRBD1 (5 bases). The V end was cut by 4 bases, the J end by 7 bases, with 14 bases between. CDR1 is SNHLY, CDR2 FYNNEI, per germline. The CDR3 has 14 residues. In DNA, the CDR3 is TGTGCCAGCAGTGGAACAGGTGGATTTAATGAGCAGTTCTTC. Translated: CASSGTGGFNEQFF.

This clone was seen just once. V is TRBV9 and J is TRBJ1-2; 9 bases fit TRBD1. The length of the CDR3 is 17 residues. Trimming at V came to 4 bases and at J to 2 bases, leaving 12 bases not matched to a gene. CDR1 SGDLS and CDR2 YYNGEE come from the germline V gene. CDR3 coding DNA: TGTGCCAGCAGCTTAGGGGGACAGGGAACCCCAAACTATGGCTACACCTTC. Amino acids: CASSLGGQGTPNYGYTF.

The chain recombines TRBV30 with TRBJ2-7, with 9 bases that match TRBD2. CDR3 length equals 15 residues. The junction had 7 bases not matched to a gene; V was cut back by 4 bases and J by 0 bases. The germline V gene has CDR1 GTSNPN and CDR2 SVGIG (reference sequence). The CDR3 sequence is CAWTLPSGVSYEQYF. For the CDR3, the DNA is TGTGCCTGGACTCTTCCTAGCGGGGTCTCCTACGAGCAGTACTTC. The whole variable domain, filled in from reference TRBV30 and TRBJ2-7, reads SQTIHQWPATLVQPVGSPLSLECTVEGTSNPNLYWYRQAAGRGLQLLFYSVGIGQISSEVPQNLSASRPQDRQFILSSKKLLLSDSGFYLCAWTLPSGVSYEQYFGPGTRLTVT.

This clone has only a few counts. The V call is TRBV5-1, the J call TRBJ2-5; 9 bases line up with TRBD2. CDR3 length: 16 amino acids. Per germline, CDR1 SGHRS and CDR2 YFSETQ. Losses at the gene ends were 4 bases for V and 9 bases for J; bases not matched to a gene: 16. This CDR3 is CASSLNEAGGTGAQYF. CDR3 coding DNA: TGCGCCAGCAGCCTTAACGAAGCGGGGGGTACAGGGGCCCAGTACTTC.

The V gene is TRBV27, the J gene TRBJ2-7; D gene ambiguous. This CDR3 has 9 residues. Trimming took 10 bases from V and 3 from J, leaving 4 bases between them. The V gene's germline CDR1 is MNHEY and CDR2 SMNVEV (reference sequence). The CDR3 region is CATFYEQYF. CDR3 coding DNA: TGTGCCACCTTCTACGAGCAGTACTTC.

The gene calls are TRBV6-1 and TRBJ1-1; TRBD1 is a possible D gene (5 bases). V lost 8 bases and J lost 0, with 10 bases in between. The CDR3 is 13 amino acids. Germline V gene sequence: CDR1 MNHNS, CDR2 SASEGT. The chain's CDR3 is CASGGRLNTEAFF. CDR3 DNA: TGTGCCAGCGGGGGACGGTTGAACACTGAAGCTTTCTTT.

The rearrangement joins TRBV28 to TRBJ1-2, with a tentative D call TRBD1 (5 bases). Trimming shortened V by 2 bases and J by 8 bases, and 24 bases separated the two germline ends. There are 17 residues in the CDR3. CDR1 MDHEN and CDR2 SYDVKM come from the germline V gene. The chain's CDR3 is CASSLIAVGPRRGGYTF. The DNA for the CDR3 is TGTGCCAGCAGTTTAATTGCCGTGGGGCCCCGAAGAGGGGGCTACACCTTC.

This chain connects TRBV19 to TRBJ1-1; a possible D gene is TRBD1 (6 bases). The germline V and J ends were trimmed by 5 bases and 9 bases, with 19 bases remaining between them. Germline values: CDR1 LNHDA, CDR2 SQIVND (reference sequence). The CDR3 has 14 residues. CDR3 sequence (DNA): TGTGCCAGTAGTCCCGGTGGGACAACAATCAAAGCTTTCTTT. Translated, it gives CASSPGGTTIKAFF.

The CDR3 DNA reads TGTGCCAGCAGCTTGGGAATAGCTCCCTACGAGCAGTACTTC. Residues: CASSLGIAPYEQYF. This rearrangement joins TRBV7-3 to TRBJ2-7; no reliable D call. CDR3 size: 14 residues. V lost 3 bases and J lost 2, with 11 bases in between. Germline lookup yields CDR1 SGHTA and CDR2 FQGTGA.

This chain's CDR3 is CASSERQGASGYTF. Here the CDR3 DNA reads TGTGCCAGCAGTGAAAGGCAGGGGGCCTCTGGCTACACCTTC. The chain recombines TRBV2 with TRBJ1-2, with 8 bases aligning to TRBD1. Germline V gene data show CDR1 as SNHLY and CDR2 as FYNNEI. The J segment lost 7 bases and the V segment lost 2 bases, leaving 6 bases of the junction unmatched. The CDR3 runs 14 residues. Filled out from reference TRBV2 and TRBJ1-2, the complete variable domain reads EPEVTQTPSHQVTQMGQEVILRCVPISNHLYFYWYRQILGQKVEFLVSFYNNEISEKSEIFDDQFSVERPDGSNFTLKIRSTKLEDSAMYFCASSERQGASGYTFGSGTRLTVV.

This chain connects TRBV7-9 to TRBJ1-2; 11 bases map to TRBD1. J lost 4 bases, V lost 1 base, and 11 bases had no gene match. The CDR3 loop spans 18 amino acids. Germline V gene sequence: CDR1 SEHNR, CDR2 FQNEAQ (reference sequence). CDR3 amino acids: CASSLEWDRGKGVYGYTF. The CDR3 nucleotides read TGTGCCAGCAGCTTAGAATGGGACAGGGGGAAAGGAGTCTATGGCTACACCTTC.

The chain joins TRBV4-2 to TRBJ1-1, with no clear D. The germline V and J ends were trimmed by 3 bases and 1 base, with 12 bases remaining between them. Germline V gene sequence: CDR1 LGHNA, CDR2 YNFKEQ. The CDR3 runs 15 residues. The CDR3 sequence: CASSQGHSSNTEAFF. The CDR3 nucleotides are TGTGCCAGCAGCCAGGGTCACAGTTCGAACACTGAAGCTTTCTTT.

This chain links TRBV6-5 with TRBJ2-7; D is ambiguous. V lost 0 bases to trimming and J lost 5 bases, with 5 bases between them. Germline V lookup: CDR1 MNHEY, CDR2 SVGAGI. This CDR3 spans 12 amino acids. CDR3 nucleotides: TGTGCCAGCAGTTACTCTGGCGACGAGCAGTACTTC. This translates into CASSYSGDEQYF.

In regard to this clone: Other DNA variants within this sample encode the same CDR3. This chain uses TRBV9 with TRBJ1-2, with D tentatively TRBD1 (5 bases). With 0 bases removed from V and 3 bases from J, the gap between germline ends came to 9 bases. The V gene's germline CDR1 is SGDLS and CDR2 YYNGEE. The CDR3 totals 14 residues. CDR3 protein: CASSVGGGDYGYTF. The CDR3 DNA sequence: TGTGCCAGCAGCGTAGGAGGAGGGGACTATGGCTACACCTTC.

V usage is TRBV14 and J usage is TRBJ2-7; TRBD1 or TRBD2 may be the D gene (5 bases each). CDR1 SGHDN and CDR2 FVKESK come from the germline V gene. The CDR3 has 13 residues. Trimming left V 5 bases short and J 4 bases short, with 12 bases between. CDR3 sequence: CASSRDGLYEQYF. CDR3 bases: TGTGCCAGCAGCAGGGACGGGCTATACGAGCAGTACTTC.

This clone was seen only once. Other DNA sequences from this sample encode an identical CDR3 as well. The J gene is TRBJ2-5, the V gene TRBV18; D remains ambiguous. Trimming took off 3 bases at V and 1 base at J, with 9 bases between the two ends. The CDR3 is 14 amino acids. CDR1 is KGHSH, CDR2 LQKENI, per germline. The DNA of the CDR3 is TGTGCCAGCTCACCTCCGGGTTCCCAAGAGACCCAGTACTTC. This codes for CASSPPGSQETQYF.

The chain combines TRBV5-1 with TRBJ2-7, with D tentatively TRBD1 or TRBD2 (6 bases each). The CDR3 extends over 16 amino acids. V lost 3 bases and J lost 1, with 17 bases in between. Germline V lookup: CDR1 SGHRS, CDR2 YFSETQ. The CDR3 here is CASSWGATTASYEQYF. CDR3 bases: TGCGCCAGCAGCTGGGGGGCGACGACAGCTTCCTACGAGCAGTACTTC.

The V gene is TRBV4-1, the J gene TRBJ2-6, with unresolved D. With 6 bases removed from V and 0 bases from J, the gap between germline ends came to 9 bases. Germline loops: CDR1 MGHRA, CDR2 YSYEKL. This CDR3 spans 15 amino acids. The CDR3 nucleotides are TGCGCCAGCAGTCCCACCCCCTCTGGGGCCAACGTCCTGACTTTC. As protein: CASSPTPSGANVLTF.

This clone has a single count. V gene TRBV30 combines with J gene TRBJ1-2; D is uncertain. The V end lost 2 bases, the J end lost 0 bases, and 7 bases lay between the germline ends. CDR3 length: 13 residues. Germline V CDR1 and CDR2: GTSNPN, SVGIG (reference sequence). This chain's CDR3 is CAWSTRTNYGYTF. DNA of the CDR3: TGTGCCTGGAGTACCCGAACTAACTATGGCTACACCTTC.

V is TRBV7-2 and J is TRBJ2-7; weak D call: TRBD1 (6 bases). The germline V and J ends were trimmed by 3 bases and 1 base, with 10 bases remaining between them. The CDR3 covers 14 residues. Germline CDR1 reads SGHTA; CDR2 reads FQGNSA. CDR3 coding DNA: TGTGCCAGCAGCTTTCAACAGGGTTCCTACGAGCAGTACTTC. This codes for CASSFQQGSYEQYF. The full variable domain, in which reference TRBV7-2 and TRBJ2-7 provide the parts outside the CDR3, is GAGVSQSPSNKVTEKGKDVELRCDPISGHTALYWYRQSLGQGLEFLIYFQGNSAPDKSGLPSDRFSAERTGGSVSTLTIQRTQQEDSAVYLCASSFQQGSYEQYFGPGTRLTVT.